This is a list of T cell receptor beta chains from one sample in a study of blood T cells in healthy people across ages. TCRdb itself ran the 5' RACE reads through MiXCR, one entry per CDR3 protein. The sample lists about 2 million distinct CDR3 sequences; about 50% were seen once. The sequenced sample consisted of blood. The receptors come from a woman in her forties in good health. CDR3s include the opening cysteine and the closing phenylalanine or tryptophan. The order of the fields is V gene, D gene, J gene, clone size, CDR3 protein, CDR3 DNA. The D gene is left open where the match is weak. Not all rows give a size; the values are once, few, many and, for expanded clones, a class.

TRBV25-1	-	TRBJ1-2	few	CASSETGTAANYGYTF	TGTGCCAGCAGTGAGACCGGGACCGCGGCTAACTATGGCTACACCTTC
TRBV9	TRBD2	TRBJ2-1	-	CASSARTSGGGTPYNEQFF	TGTGCCAGCAGCGCCCGGACTAGCGGGGGGGGCACGCCCTACAATGAGCAGTTCTTC
TRBV28	TRBD2	TRBJ2-5	few	CANWGGRHRQETQYF	TGTGCCAACTGGGGGGGGAGACACCGGCAGGAGACCCAGTACTTC
TRBV7-2	TRBD2	TRBJ2-7	few	CASSQSGGGEQYF	TGTGCCAGCAGCCAAAGCGGGGGTGGCGAGCAGTACTTC
TRBV15	TRBD1	TRBJ1-4	-	CATGRDRYEKLFF	TGTGCCACCGGCCGGGACAGATATGAAAAACTGTTTTTT
TRBV27	-	TRBJ1-4	-	CASAGVREEKLFF	TGTGCCAGCGCGGGGGTTCGGGAGGAAAAACTGTTTTTT
TRBV12-3/TRBV12-4	-	TRBJ2-1	once	CAGMGLNEQFF	TGTGCCGGCATGGGGCTAAATGAGCAGTTCTTC
TRBV20-1	-	TRBJ1-2	-	CSARLAQRNYGYTF	TGCAGTGCACGTTTGGCACAGAGAAACTATGGCTACACCTTC
TRBV7-9	-	TRBJ2-6	-	CASRREAGANVLTF	TGTGCCAGCAGGAGAGAAGCTGGGGCCAACGTCCTGACTTTC
TRBV5-6	-	TRBJ2-7	-	CASSSVQPLSYEQYF	TGTGCCAGCAGCTCCGTACAACCTCTCTCCTACGAGCAGTACTTC
TRBV7-2	-	TRBJ1-1	few	CASSLPGLAEAFF	TGTGCCAGCAGCTTACCGGGGTTGGCTGAAGCTTTCTTT
TRBV20-1	-	TRBJ1-2	-	CSARLGGTARGYTF	TGCAGTGCTAGACTCGGGGGGACCGCGAGGGGCTACACCTTC
TRBV24-1	-	TRBJ1-1	-	CATSYGNTEAFF	TGTGCCACCAGTTATGGGAACACTGAAGCTTTCTTT
TRBV5-5	-	TRBJ2-6	-	CASRHDPGSTGANVLTF	TGTGCCAGCAGACACGACCCAGGCTCTACAGGGGCCAACGTCCTGACTTTC
TRBV20-1	-	TRBJ1-1	few	CSAANRTGPNTEAFF	TGCAGTGCCGCAAACCGCACAGGTCCGAACACTGAAGCTTTCTTT
TRBV18	-	TRBJ2-7	few	CASSPSGHEQYF	TGTGCCAGCTCACCATCAGGGCACGAGCAGTACTTC
TRBV7-2	TRBD1	TRBJ2-5	few	CASSVGQGFETQYF	TGTGCCAGCAGCGTCGGACAGGGCTTCGAGACCCAGTACTTC
TRBV7-2	TRBD2	TRBJ2-1	many	CASSPSGSYNEQFF	TGTGCCAGCAGCCCTAGCGGCTCCTACAATGAGCAGTTCTTC
TRBV29-1	-	TRBJ2-1	-	CSTGGVAQFF	TGCAGCACCGGTGGGGTGGCGCAGTTCTTC
TRBV7-2	TRBD1	TRBJ2-7	few	CASSVPGQTLYEQYF	TGTGCCAGCAGCGTTCCGGGACAGACTCTCTACGAGCAGTACTTC
TRBV20-1	-	TRBJ2-5	-	CSARDRTNNEQYF	TGCAGTGCTAGAGACCGGACAAACAATGAGCAGTACTTC
TRBV7-9	TRBD1	TRBJ2-1	once	CASSLGTGGTSYNEQFF	TGTGCCAGCAGCTTAGGGACAGGGGGTACTTCCTACAATGAGCAGTTCTTC
TRBV28	TRBD2	TRBJ2-3	few	CASSTSRGGAEDTQYF	TGTGCCAGCAGTACCTCACGGGGGGGCGCGGAAGATACGCAGTATTTT
TRBV7-9	-	TRBJ2-3	-	CASSHPPPKAGHSTDTQYF	TGTGCCAGCAGCCACCCCCCGCCGAAGGCAGGCCATAGCACAGATACGCAGTATTTT
TRBV7-6	TRBD1	TRBJ1-6	-	CAGDRAFESPLHF	TGTGCCGGGGACAGGGCGTTCGAGTCACCCCTCCACTTT
TRBV7-2	-	TRBJ1-2	-	CASSAQAAGGYTF	TGTGCCAGCAGCGCCCAGGCGGCTGGTGGCTACACCTTC
TRBV20-1	-	TRBJ1-5	-	CSARETGVYSNQPQHF	TGCAGTGCTAGAGAAACGGGGGTCTACAGCAATCAGCCCCAGCATTTT
TRBV4-3	-	TRBJ2-5	many	CASSQEAGGPQETQYF	TGCGCCAGCAGCCAAGAAGCCGGGGGTCCGCAAGAGACCCAGTACTTC
TRBV20-1	TRBD2	TRBJ2-1	-	CSARRGGLYNEQFF	TGCAGTGCTAGACGCGGGGGGCTCTACAATGAGCAGTTCTTC
TRBV20-1	-	TRBJ2-1	few	CSVIASALSINEQFF	TGCAGCGTGATAGCCAGCGCACTATCCATTAATGAGCAGTTCTTC
TRBV20-1	-	TRBJ2-5	-	CSAGPKQETQYF	TGCAGTGCTGGGCCCAAACAGGAGACCCAGTACTTC
TRBV9	-	TRBJ2-5	-	CASSVGALGTSQETQYF	TGTGCCAGCAGCGTAGGGGCCCTCGGGACATCACAAGAGACCCAGTACTTC
TRBV6-6	-	TRBJ2-3	-	CASSDSGFPTDTQYF	TGTGCCAGCAGTGACTCAGGGTTCCCCACAGATACGCAGTATTTT
TRBV5-1	TRBD2	TRBJ2-3	-	CASSLAGGVGMQYF	TGCGCCAGCAGCTTGGCCGGGGGGGTCGGAATGCAGTATTTT
TRBV6-5	TRBD2	TRBJ2-3	-	CASSSPGIAGALTDTQYF	TGTGCCAGCAGTTCTCCCGGTATAGCGGGGGCCCTCACAGATACGCAGTATTTT
TRBV7-2	-	TRBJ2-5	few	CASSSSNLWGSSQETQYF	TGTGCCAGCAGCTCCTCCAACCTATGGGGCAGCTCCCAAGAGACCCAGTACTTC
TRBV7-9	TRBD1	TRBJ2-7	-	CASSRDRDNYEQYF	TGTGCCAGCAGCAGAGACAGGGATAATTACGAGCAGTACTTC
TRBV7-2	TRBD2	TRBJ2-3	-	CASSLIAGGRGNTDAQYF	TGTGCCAGCAGCTTAATAGCGGGGGGGCGAGGTAACACAGATGCGCAGTATTTT
TRBV6-2/TRBV6-3	TRBD1	TRBJ2-7	few	CASSYSGQGTYEQYF	TGTGCCAGCAGTTACTCGGGACAGGGGACCTACGAGCAGTACTTC
TRBV12-3/TRBV12-4	-	TRBJ1-1	-	CASSPPRGALTEAFF	TGTGCCAGCAGCCCTCCAAGGGGGGCTTTGACTGAAGCTTTCTTT
TRBV7-2	TRBD1	TRBJ2-5	-	CASSLKGQAETQYF	TGTGCCAGCAGCTTAAAAGGACAGGCGGAGACCCAGTACTTC
TRBV9	TRBD2	TRBJ2-5	-	CASSPRLAGSQEAQYF	TGTGCCAGCAGCCCGAGACTAGCGGGGAGCCAAGAGGCCCAGTACTTC
TRBV6-6	-	TRBJ1-2	few	CASSSPGDYYGYTF	TGTGCCAGCAGTTCCCCCGGGGATTACTATGGCTACACCTTC
TRBV6-2/TRBV6-3	TRBD2	TRBJ2-5	few	CASSYRLTSGEETQYF	TGTGCCAGCAGTTACCGCCTGACTAGCGGGGAAGAGACCCAGTACTTC
TRBV25-1	-	TRBJ1-2	few	CASRNGQGYTF	TGTGCCAGCAGAAACGGACAGGGCTACACCTTC
TRBV10-3	TRBD2	TRBJ2-1	few	CAINVATSGSNEQFF	TGTGCCATCAACGTTGCTACTAGCGGGTCGAATGAGCAGTTCTTC
TRBV7-2	-	TRBJ1-1	-	CASSSSGGPAAEAFF	TGTGCCAGCAGCTCCTCTGGGGGCCCCGCAGCTGAAGCTTTCTTT
TRBV7-9	-	TRBJ2-1	few	CASPSGVYEQFF	TGTGCCAGTCCGTCCGGAGTTTATGAGCAGTTCTTC
TRBV11-2	-	TRBJ1-2	-	CASSFAQRKDGYTF	TGTGCCAGCAGCTTTGCCCAGCGGAAAGATGGCTACACCTTC
TRBV6-2/TRBV6-3	-	TRBJ2-7	-	CASRELGRSSYNEQYF	TGTGCCAGCAGGGAACTGGGACGGAGCTCCTACAATGAGCAGTACTTC
TRBV6-1	-	TRBJ2-3	-	CASRGSLDNTDTQYF	TGTGCCAGCCGAGGGAGTTTAGACAACACAGATACGCAGTATTTT
TRBV29-1	-	TRBJ2-1	few	CSDRLSGSSYNEQFF	TGCAGCGACCGCCTCTCAGGGAGCTCCTACAATGAGCAGTTCTTC
TRBV2	TRBD2	TRBJ2-6	-	CASSEGTTFKAGANVLTF	TGTGCCAGCAGTGAGGGGACTACCTTCAAAGCCGGGGCCAACGTCCTGACTTTC
TRBV7-9	TRBD2	TRBJ2-7	-	CASSLARTSGGSYEQYF	TGTGCCAGCAGCTTAGCGCGGACTAGCGGGGGATCCTACGAGCAGTACTTC
TRBV28	-	TRBJ2-7	-	CASSLSAGDEQYF	TGTGCCAGCAGTTTATCCGCCGGCGACGAGCAGTACTTC